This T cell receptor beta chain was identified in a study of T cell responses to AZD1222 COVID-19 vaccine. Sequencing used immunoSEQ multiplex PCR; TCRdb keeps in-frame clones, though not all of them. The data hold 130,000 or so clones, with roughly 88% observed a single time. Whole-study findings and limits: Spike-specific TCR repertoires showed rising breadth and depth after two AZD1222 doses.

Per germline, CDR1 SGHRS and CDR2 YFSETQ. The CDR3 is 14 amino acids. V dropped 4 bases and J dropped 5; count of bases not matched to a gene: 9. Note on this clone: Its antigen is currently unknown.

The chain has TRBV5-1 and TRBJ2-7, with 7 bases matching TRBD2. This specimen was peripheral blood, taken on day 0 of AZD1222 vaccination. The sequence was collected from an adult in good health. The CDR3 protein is CASSPGGVVHEQYF. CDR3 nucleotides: TGCGCCAGCAGCCCGGGGGGAGTAGTCCACGAGCAGTACTTC.